The 20 T cell receptor beta chains presented below share a single source sample, sequenced in a study of blood T cell repertoires in COVID-19. Some clones are missing from TCRdb's copy, which holds only in-frame ones; the method was immunoSEQ multiplex PCR. This table holds over 400,000 clones, 80% to 90% found once. The source material was PBMCs or T cells enriched from blood (not recorded which). Receptors were obtained from a woman aged 60-75 years who had recovered from COVID-19.

In this sample, this clone turned up once. The chain uses TRBV18 and TRBJ2-7, with D perhaps matching TRBD1 (6 bases). This CDR3 contains 14 residues. Trimming pared 6 bases from V and 1 base from J, leaving 13 bases between. In germline, CDR1 is KGHSH, CDR2 LQKENI. CDR3 amino acids: CASSLTDRSYEQYV. The CDR3, as DNA: TGTGCCAGCTCTCTCACCGACAGGTCCTACGAGCAGTACGTC.

The V gene is TRBV6-1, the J gene TRBJ1-2, with 10 bases fitting TRBD1. CDR1 and CDR2 from the germline V gene are MNHNS and SASEGT. V was pared by 3 bases and J by 7 bases, with 2 bases of the junction left unmatched. The CDR3 runs to 13 residues. CDR3 nucleotide sequence: TGTGCCAGCAGTGATAGGGACAGGGGTGGCTACACCTTC. It yields the protein CASSDRDRGGYTF.

This rearrangement joins TRBV7-2 to TRBJ1-5; D gene unclear. V lost 5 bases, J lost 4 bases, and 12 bases lay in between. CDR3 length equals 14 residues. Germline CDR1 and CDR2: SGHTA and FQGNSA. This CDR3 is CASSPGGLNQPQHF. The DNA of the CDR3 is TGTGCCAGCAGCCCGGGAGGGTTGAATCAGCCCCAGCATTTT.

The chain is built from TRBV5-4 and TRBJ1-3; TRBD1 might be the D (5 bases). V was pared by 0 bases and J by 7 bases, with 11 bases between. The CDR3 runs to 14 residues. Germline CDR1 SGHNT, CDR2 YYREEE (reference sequence). The CDR3 loop is CASSLEKGRNTIYF. The DNA for the CDR3 is TGTGCCAGCAGCTTGGAAAAGGGGAGGAACACCATATATTTT.

J is TRBJ2-3 and V is TRBV13, with TRBD1 matching 8 bases. V shed 10 bases and J 4 bases; nucleotides not matched to a gene: 22. Germline loops: CDR1 PRHDT, CDR2 FYEKMQ (reference sequence). The length of the CDR3 is 18 residues. The CDR3 spells CANLKGGAPGGWPDTQYF. Here the CDR3 DNA reads TGTGCCAACCTCAAAGGAGGGGCTCCAGGGGGCTGGCCAGATACGCAGTATTTT.

J is TRBJ2-2 and V is TRBV10-3; 7 nucleotides agree with TRBD1. The CDR3 extends over 15 amino acids. Trimming at V came to 6 bases and at J to 2 bases, leaving 6 bases not matched to a gene. Germline-derived CDR1 and CDR2 are ENHRY and SYGVKD. The CDR3 nucleotides are TGTGCCATCAGAACCGACAGGGCCAACACCGGGGAGCTGTTTTTT. Encoded protein: CAIRTDRANTGELFF.

The chain recombines TRBV6-4 with TRBJ2-6; D is possibly TRBD1 (6 bases). Trimming cost V 4 bases and J 6 bases, with 13 bases left between them. The germline V gene encodes CDR1 MRHNA and CDR2 SNTAGT. The CDR3 spans 15 residues. Here the CDR3 DNA reads TGTGCCAGCAGTGCCGCTCAGGGGCCGGCCAACGTCCTGACTTTC. Translation gives CASSAAQGPANVLTF.

The chain couples TRBV27 to TRBJ2-7; TRBD1 matches 8 bases. The length of the CDR3 is 15 residues. After removal of 5 bases from V and 5 bases from J, the junction contained 11 bases not matched to a gene. Germline V gives CDR1 MNHEY, CDR2 SMNVEV (reference sequence). The CDR3 here is CASSPGQGPLHEQYV. The CDR3 DNA is TGTGCCAGCAGTCCAGGACAGGGACCACTCCACGAGCAGTACGTC.

The chain recombines TRBV11-3 with TRBJ2-7; 8 bases fit TRBD2. The CDR3 extends over 16 amino acids. Germline V gene lookup returns CDR1 SGHNT and CDR2 YENEEA. Trimming took 5 bases from V and 6 from J; bases not matched to a gene: 15. In DNA, the CDR3 is TGTGCCAGCAGCCGGGGGGGGCCGACGAGGGCCCGCGAGCAGTACTTC. This translates into CASSRGGPTRAREQYF. The whole variable domain, filled in from reference TRBV11-3 and TRBJ2-7, reads EAGVVQSPRYKIIEKKQPVAFWCNPISGHNTLYWYLQNLGQGPELLIRYENEEAVDDSQLPKDRFSAERLKGVDSTLKIQPAELGDSAVYLCASSRGGPTRAREQYFGPGTRLTVT.

The rearrangement links TRBV28 to TRBJ1-3; no clear D. Germline CDR1 MDHEN, CDR2 SYDVKM. This CDR3 is built from 14 residues. The V end was cut by 7 bases, the J end by 0 bases, with 10 bases between. CDR3 sequence (DNA): TGTGCCAGCACCCTCGCGAGCTCTGGAAACACCATATATTTT. Translated, it gives CASTLASSGNTIYF.

In DNA, the CDR3 is TGTGCCAGCAGCGAGACAGGGGGGAACACTGAAGCTTTCTTT. This sequence encodes CASSETGGNTEAFF. This sequence joins TRBV9 and TRBJ1-1; 9 bases line up with TRBD1. Germline V gene data show CDR1 as SGDLS and CDR2 as YYNGEE. The V segment lost 3 bases and the J segment 1 base; nucleotides outside the gene matches: 1. This CDR3 region has 14 residues.

This chain links TRBV14 with TRBJ1-2; D uncertain. The CDR3 loop spans 15 amino acids. Trimming cost V 4 bases and J 1 base, with 13 bases left between them. Per the germline V gene, CDR1 is SGHDN and CDR2 is FVKESK. The CDR3 spells CASSPTPSLNYGYTF. For the CDR3, the DNA is TGTGCCAGCAGCCCCACACCTAGTCTTAACTATGGCTACACCTTC.

In its sample, this clone was seen once. The genes are TRBV7-2 and TRBJ1-2; D is ambiguous. Germline V gives CDR1 SGHTA, CDR2 FQGNSA. Trimming removed 0 bases at V and 8 bases at J, with 7 bases between. The CDR3 is 12 amino acids. The DNA of the CDR3 is TGTGCCAGCAGCTTAGCGGCTGGCGGCTACACCTTC. It specifies CASSLAAGGYTF.

The chain combines TRBV5-6 with TRBJ2-2; D is possibly TRBD1 (6 bases). Between the trimmed V and J ends, which lost 4 bases and 5 bases, there was a span of 18 bases. CDR1 and CDR2 from the germline V gene are SGHDT and YYEEEE. This CDR3 is built from 16 residues. For the CDR3, the DNA is TGTGCCAGCAGCCCGCTTGACAGGAAGATAACCGGGGAGCTGTTTTTT. This sequence encodes CASSPLDRKITGELFF.

The rearrangement uses TRBV29-1 and TRBJ2-5; 12 bases align to TRBD1. Looked up from germline, CDR1 is SQVTM and CDR2 is ANQGSEA. V was clipped by 6 bases and J by 5 bases; unmatched bases: 7. The CDR3 runs to 14 residues. In nucleotides, the CDR3 is TGCAGCGTGCGGGGACAGGGGGCGCGGGAGACCCAGTACTTC. Its protein is CSVRGQGARETQYF.

This clone was seen just once. This chain uses TRBV3-1 (or the pseudogene TRBV3-2) with TRBJ2-1, with D maybe TRBD1 (6 bases). V lost 4 bases and J lost 3, with 10 bases in between. The CDR3 has 14 residues. Germline lookup yields CDR1 LGHDT and CDR2 YNNKEL (reference sequence). The CDR3 loop reads CASSPRDNYNEQFF. CDR3 DNA: TGTGCCAGCAGCCCCCGGGACAACTACAATGAGCAGTTCTTC.

The table lists this clone with a count of one. At the DNA level, this CDR3 is encoded by other sequences in the same sample as well. This chain connects TRBV5-6 to TRBJ2-5; 7 bases are shared with TRBD1. Germline lookup yields CDR1 SGHDT and CDR2 YYEEEE. Trimming removed 0 bases from V and 5 bases from J; junction bases left unmatched: 1. The CDR3 consists of 13 residues. Here the CDR3 reads CASSLGRGETQYF. In nucleotides, the CDR3 is TGTGCCAGCAGCTTGGGCAGGGGGGAGACCCAGTACTTC.

The count of this clone is one. The V call is TRBV30, the J call TRBJ2-1; maybe TRBD1 (6 bases). The V end lost 3 bases, the J end lost 4 bases, and 10 bases lay between the germline ends. From germline, CDR1 is GTSNPN and CDR2 SVGIG (reference sequence). The CDR3 has 13 amino acids. The DNA for the CDR3 is TGTGCCTGGAGCAGGGACACTTACAATGAGCAGTTCTTC. This gives the protein CAWSRDTYNEQFF.

The chain links TRBV11-2 to TRBJ1-1; D is possibly TRBD1 (5 bases). CDR1 is SGHAT, CDR2 FQNNGV, per germline. V gave up 3 bases and J gave up 0 bases, with 14 bases separating them. The CDR3 consists of 16 residues. The CDR3 sequence is CASSLLAGRMNTEAFF. For the CDR3, the DNA is TGTGCCAGCAGCTTGTTAGCAGGGAGGATGAACACTGAAGCTTTCTTT.

This chain connects TRBV18 to TRBJ2-1; TRBD2 aligns across 9 bases. CDR3 length: 15 residues. V lost 4 bases, J lost 3 bases, and 4 bases stayed unmatched. Germline assignment: CDR1 KGHSH and CDR2 LQKENI. CDR3 in amino acids: CASSHSGGVYNEQFF. The CDR3 DNA reads TGTGCCAGCTCACATAGCGGGGGAGTCTACAATGAGCAGTTCTTC.